This T cell receptor (beta chain) emerged from a study of cytomegalovirus exposure and HLA in healthy donors. The CDR3 spans 17 residues. Germline V gives CDR1 MGHRA, CDR2 YSYEKL. Trimming cost V 3 bases and J 6 bases, with 24 bases left between them. Sequencing used immunoSEQ multiplex PCR; TCRdb keeps in-frame clones, though not all of them. Altogether under 200,000 clones are present, 80% to 90% being singletons, with the ten largest covering about 2.2%. The chain uses TRBV4-1 and TRBJ2-7; D perhaps matches TRBD2 (5 bases). The sequence came from a woman aged 18-29 years in good health and CMV-seronegative. Source material: PBMCs. CDR3 DNA: TGCGCCAGCAGCCATCCTCAACCGGGAACCCCTTCCACCGAGCAGTACTTC. Protein: CASSHPQPGTPSTEQYF.